This entry lists 9 T cell receptor beta chains sequenced from one sample in a study of technical replicates of blood from a few donors. The repertoire was sequenced with immunoSEQ multiplex PCR; TCRdb's copy has only in-frame clones and lacks some. The sample lists approximately 89,000 clones, about 94% occurring once. The sample taken for sequencing was T cells isolated from PBMCs. Receptor source: a human donor in good health.

The gene calls are TRBV9 and TRBJ2-1, with 7 positions matching TRBD2. From germline, CDR1 is SGDLS and CDR2 YYNGEE. V was pared by 4 bases and J by 6 bases, with 16 bases of the junction left unmatched. The CDR3 consists of 17 residues. CDR3: CASSHQGLPPPPNEQFF. The CDR3 nucleotides are TGTGCCAGCAGCCACCAGGGACTACCTCCGCCTCCCAATGAGCAGTTCTTC.

The table lists this clone with a count of one. The chain carries TRBV27 and TRBJ1-5, with 9 bases matching TRBD1. Looked up from germline, CDR1 is MNHEY and CDR2 is SMNVEV (reference sequence). V lost 5 bases to trimming and J lost 9 bases; unmatched junction nucleotides: 8. The CDR3 spans 14 residues. CDR3 residues: CASSQGDRERPQHF. In DNA form, the CDR3 reads TGTGCCAGCAGTCAGGGGGACAGGGAAAGGCCCCAGCATTTT.

The chain has TRBV10-1 and TRBJ1-1; TRBD1 is a possible D gene (6 bases). The ends were cut back, 7 bases at V and 2 bases at J, with 11 bases in the middle. The CDR3 is 13 residues long. CDR1 is WNHNN and CDR2 is SYGVQD in the germline V gene (reference sequence). CDR3: CASNQQGNTEAFF. The CDR3 DNA sequence: TGCGCCAGCAACCAACAGGGAAACACTGAAGCTTTCTTT.

The V call is TRBV29-1, the J call TRBJ2-7, with 9 nucleotides matching TRBD1. The ends lost 3 bases at V and 4 bases at J; junction bases unmatched: 10. The CDR3 has 15 amino acids. Germline CDR1 is SQVTM and CDR2 is ANQGSEA. This chain's CDR3 is CSVEDRGAMDYEQYF. The CDR3 DNA is TGCAGCGTTGAGGACAGGGGCGCCATGGATTACGAGCAGTACTTC.

This chain uses TRBV2 with TRBJ1-5, with unresolved D. Germline loops: CDR1 SNHLY, CDR2 FYNNEI. The V gene lost 8 bases and the J gene lost 8 bases, with 7 bases spanning the gap. The CDR3 sequence is 10 residues long. The CDR3 reads CASGAEPQHF. In DNA form, the CDR3 reads TGTGCCAGCGGAGCGGAGCCCCAGCATTTT.

V gene TRBV7-6 combines with J gene TRBJ2-1; the match to TRBD2 covers 8 bases. The length of the CDR3 is 13 residues. V was pared by 5 bases and J by 8 bases, with 5 bases of the junction left unmatched. CDR1 is SGHVS, CDR2 FNYEAQ, per germline. The CDR3 protein is CASSASGSYEQFF. The DNA for the CDR3 is TGTGCCAGCAGCGCAAGCGGGAGCTATGAGCAGTTCTTC. Filled out from reference TRBV7-6 and TRBJ2-1, the complete variable domain reads GAGVSQSPRYKVTKRGQDVALRCDPISGHVSLYWYRQALGQGPEFLTYFNYEAQQDKSGLPNDRFSAERPEGSISTLTIQRTEQRDSAMYRCASSASGSYEQFFGPGTRLTVL.

J is TRBJ2-1 and V is TRBV4-1; 12 bases match TRBD2. Germline V lookup: CDR1 MGHRA, CDR2 YSYEKL. The ends lost 4 bases at V and 3 bases at J; junction bases unmatched: 7. The CDR3 loop spans 17 amino acids. The DNA for the CDR3 is TGCGCCAGCAGCCCTTACTCTAGCGGGAGGGACTACAATGAGCAGTTCTTC. Translated, it gives CASSPYSSGRDYNEQFF.

This clone occurred once. The V call is TRBV7-3, the J call TRBJ1-1, with 7 nucleotides matching TRBD1. The CDR3 runs 14 residues. Germline loops: CDR1 SGHTA, CDR2 FQGTGA. The V gene end was trimmed by 5 bases and the J gene end by 4 bases; junction bases not matched to a gene: 7. This CDR3 reads CASSPTGSITEAFF. CDR3 nucleotides: TGTGCCAGCAGCCCGACAGGGAGTATCACTGAAGCTTTCTTT.

The sample holds one count of this clone. J is TRBJ1-5 and V is TRBV6-1; D unresolved. The CDR3 is made up of 13 amino acids. Germline-derived CDR1 and CDR2 are MNHNS and SASEGT. Trimming removed 10 bases at V and 1 base at J, with 11 bases between. CDR3 DNA sequence: TGTGCCACAGGCGGGGAGAGCAATCAGCCCCAGCATTTT. Amino acids: CATGGESNQPQHF.